The present entry profiles one T cell receptor (beta chain) with its context. These data belong to a study of blood T cell repertoires in COVID-19. The assay was immunoSEQ multiplex PCR, and TCRdb's table has in-frame clones only and misses some. This repertoire shows about 50,000 clones, about 88% found once; its top ten account for 3.5% to 5%. The sample taken for sequencing was peripheral blood. The sequence derives from a human donor in a cohort sampled during active COVID-19.

The CDR3 DNA follows: TGTGCCAGCAGTAGGGACAGGGGGACAGATACGCAGTATTTT. It specifies CASSRDRGTDTQYF. This chain uses TRBV2 with TRBJ2-3; 11 bases match TRBD1. The junction had 1 base not matched to a gene; V was cut back by 5 bases and J by 3 bases. The CDR3 runs 14 residues. Germline V CDR1 and CDR2: SNHLY, FYNNEI.